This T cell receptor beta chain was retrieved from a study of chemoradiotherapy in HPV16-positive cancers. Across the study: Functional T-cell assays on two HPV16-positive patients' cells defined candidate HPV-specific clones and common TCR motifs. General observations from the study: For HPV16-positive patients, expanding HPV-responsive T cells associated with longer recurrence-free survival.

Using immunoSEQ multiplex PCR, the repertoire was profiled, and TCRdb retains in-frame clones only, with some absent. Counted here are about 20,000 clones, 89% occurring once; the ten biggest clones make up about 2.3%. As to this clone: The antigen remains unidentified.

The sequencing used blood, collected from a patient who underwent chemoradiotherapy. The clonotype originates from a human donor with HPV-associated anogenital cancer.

The CDR3 loop is CASSSLQGLTYNEQFF. In nucleotides, the CDR3 is TGTGCCAGTAGTAGCTTGCAAGGACTTACCTACAATGAGCAGTTCTTC. The chain carries TRBV19 and TRBJ2-1; perhaps TRBD2 as D (5 bases). V lost 4 bases and J lost 2, with 15 bases in between. Germline lookup yields CDR1 LNHDA and CDR2 SQIVND (reference sequence). The length of the CDR3 is 16 residues.